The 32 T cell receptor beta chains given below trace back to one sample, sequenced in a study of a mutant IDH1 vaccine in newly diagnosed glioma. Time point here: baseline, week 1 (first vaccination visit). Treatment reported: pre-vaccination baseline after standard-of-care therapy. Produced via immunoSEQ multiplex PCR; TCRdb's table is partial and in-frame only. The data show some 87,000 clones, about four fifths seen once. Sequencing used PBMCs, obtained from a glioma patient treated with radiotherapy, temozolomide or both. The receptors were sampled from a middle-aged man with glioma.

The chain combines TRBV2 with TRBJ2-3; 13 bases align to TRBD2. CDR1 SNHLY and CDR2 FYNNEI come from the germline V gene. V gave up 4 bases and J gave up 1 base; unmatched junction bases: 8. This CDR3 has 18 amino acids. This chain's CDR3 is CASSGLAGGPSGTDTQYF. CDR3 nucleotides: TGTGCCAGCAGTGGACTAGCGGGAGGCCCGTCCGGCACAGATACGCAGTATTTT.

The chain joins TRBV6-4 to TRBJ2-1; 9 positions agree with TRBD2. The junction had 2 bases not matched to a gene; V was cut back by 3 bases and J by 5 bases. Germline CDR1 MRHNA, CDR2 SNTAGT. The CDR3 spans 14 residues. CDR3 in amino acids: CASSERGGHNEQFF. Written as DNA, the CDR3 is TGTGCCAGCAGTGAGCGGGGGGGCCACAATGAGCAGTTCTTC.

CDR3 loop: CASSMTGVNGYTF. The CDR3 DNA sequence: TGTGCCAGCAGTATGACAGGGGTGAATGGCTACACCTTC. V usage is TRBV7-6 and J usage is TRBJ1-2; 8 bases are shared with TRBD1. Unmatched junction bases numbered 6, after V lost 6 bases and J lost 6 bases. The CDR3 spans 13 residues. The germline CDR1 and CDR2 sequences are SGHVS and FNYEAQ.

The CDR3 nucleotides are TGTGCCAGCAGCTTACAAGAGACCCAGTACTTC. This encodes CASSLQETQYF. The genes are TRBV11-2 and TRBJ2-5, with unresolved D. Germline V gives CDR1 SGHAT, CDR2 FQNNGV. The CDR3 covers 11 residues. The V end lost 2 bases, the J end lost 2 bases, and 0 bases lay between the germline ends.

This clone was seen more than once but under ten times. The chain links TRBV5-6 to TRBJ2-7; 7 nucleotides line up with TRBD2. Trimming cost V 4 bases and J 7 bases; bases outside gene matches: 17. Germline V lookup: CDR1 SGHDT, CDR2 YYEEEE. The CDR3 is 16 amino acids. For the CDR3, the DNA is TGTGCCAGCAGCACCCCCGGGACTATCTACTTCGGAGAGCAGTACTTC. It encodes CASSTPGTIYFGEQYF.

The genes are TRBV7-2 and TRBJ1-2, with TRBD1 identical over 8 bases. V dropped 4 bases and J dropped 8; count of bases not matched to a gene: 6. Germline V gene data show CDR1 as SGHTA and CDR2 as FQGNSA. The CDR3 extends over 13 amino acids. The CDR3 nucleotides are TGTGCCAGCAGCTCCCCAGGGGGCTTGGGCTACACCTTC. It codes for CASSSPGGLGYTF.

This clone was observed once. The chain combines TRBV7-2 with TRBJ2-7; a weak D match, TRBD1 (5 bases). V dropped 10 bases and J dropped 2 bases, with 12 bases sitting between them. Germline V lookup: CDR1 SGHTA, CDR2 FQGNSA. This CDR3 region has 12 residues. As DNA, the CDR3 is TGTGCCACCCGACAGATCGCCTACGAGCAGTACTTC. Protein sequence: CATRQIAYEQYF.

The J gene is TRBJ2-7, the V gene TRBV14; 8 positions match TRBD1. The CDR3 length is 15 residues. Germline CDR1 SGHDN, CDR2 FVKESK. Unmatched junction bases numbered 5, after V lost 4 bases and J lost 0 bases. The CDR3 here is CASSRHRGSSYEQYF. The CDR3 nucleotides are TGTGCCAGCAGCCGACACAGGGGGTCCTCCTACGAGCAGTACTTC.

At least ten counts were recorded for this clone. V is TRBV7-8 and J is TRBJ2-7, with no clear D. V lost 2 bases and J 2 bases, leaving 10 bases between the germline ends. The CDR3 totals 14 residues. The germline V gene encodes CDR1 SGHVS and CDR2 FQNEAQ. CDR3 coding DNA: TGTGCCAGCAGCTTACTGGGCGGAACCTACGAGCAGTACTTC. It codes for CASSLLGGTYEQYF.

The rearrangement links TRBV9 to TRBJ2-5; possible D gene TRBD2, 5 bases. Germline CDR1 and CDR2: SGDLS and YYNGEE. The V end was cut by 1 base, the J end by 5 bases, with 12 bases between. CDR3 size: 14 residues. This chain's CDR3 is CASSVNPSKETQYF. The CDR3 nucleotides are TGTGCCAGCAGCGTAAATCCTAGCAAGGAGACCCAGTACTTC.

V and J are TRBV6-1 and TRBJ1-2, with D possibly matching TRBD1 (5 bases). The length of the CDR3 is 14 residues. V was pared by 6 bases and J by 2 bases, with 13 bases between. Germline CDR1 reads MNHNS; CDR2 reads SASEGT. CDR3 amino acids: CASSPGQANYGYTF. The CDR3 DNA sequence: TGTGCCAGCAGCCCCGGACAAGCGAACTATGGCTACACCTTC.

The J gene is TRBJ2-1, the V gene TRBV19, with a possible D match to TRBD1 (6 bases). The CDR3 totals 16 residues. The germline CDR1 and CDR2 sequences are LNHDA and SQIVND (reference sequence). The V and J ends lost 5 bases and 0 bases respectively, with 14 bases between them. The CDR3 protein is CASSLTGVGSYNEQFF. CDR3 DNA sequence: TGTGCCAGTAGTCTGACAGGTGTGGGCTCCTACAATGAGCAGTTCTTC. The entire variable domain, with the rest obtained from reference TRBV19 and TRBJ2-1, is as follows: DGGITQSPKYLFRKEGQNVTLSCEQNLNHDAMYWYRQDPGQGLRLIYYSQIVNDFQKGDIAEGYSVSREKKESFPLTVTSAQKNPTAFYLCASSLTGVGSYNEQFFGPGTRLTVL.

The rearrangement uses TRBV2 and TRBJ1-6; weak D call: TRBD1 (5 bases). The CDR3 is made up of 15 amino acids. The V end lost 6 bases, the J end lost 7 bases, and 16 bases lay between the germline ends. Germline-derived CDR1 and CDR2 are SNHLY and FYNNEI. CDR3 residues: CASRGDVFTNSPLHF. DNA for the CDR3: TGTGCCAGCAGGGGGGACGTATTTACCAATTCACCCCTCCACTTT.

This chain's CDR3 is CASSLVGRYEQYF. Written as DNA, the CDR3 is TGTGCCAGCAGCCTGGTCGGGCGCTACGAGCAGTACTTC. This chain connects TRBV11-2 to TRBJ2-7; no definite D call. Germline V gene lookup returns CDR1 SGHAT and CDR2 FQNNGV. V shed 5 bases and J shed 3 bases, with 11 bases lying between them. This CDR3 comprises 13 residues.

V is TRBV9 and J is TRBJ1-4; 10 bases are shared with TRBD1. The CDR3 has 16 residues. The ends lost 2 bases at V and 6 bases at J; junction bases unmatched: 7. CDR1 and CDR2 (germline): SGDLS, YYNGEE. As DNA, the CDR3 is TGTGCCAGCAGCGTTCACCCGACAGGGGGCCATGAAAAACTGTTTTTT. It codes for CASSVHPTGGHEKLFF.

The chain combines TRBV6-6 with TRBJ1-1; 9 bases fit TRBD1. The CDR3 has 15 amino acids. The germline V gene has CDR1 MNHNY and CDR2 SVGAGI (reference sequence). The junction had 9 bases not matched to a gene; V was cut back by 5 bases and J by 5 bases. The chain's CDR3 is CASSHPGQGQTEAFF. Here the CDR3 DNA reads TGTGCCAGCAGTCACCCGGGACAGGGCCAAACTGAAGCTTTCTTT.

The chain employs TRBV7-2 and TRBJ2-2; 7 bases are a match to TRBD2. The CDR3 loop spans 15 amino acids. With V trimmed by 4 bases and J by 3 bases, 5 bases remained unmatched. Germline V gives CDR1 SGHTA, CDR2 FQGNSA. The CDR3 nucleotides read TGTGCCAGCAGCTCGCAGGGAGGGGACACCGGGGAGCTGTTTTTT. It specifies CASSSQGGDTGELFF.

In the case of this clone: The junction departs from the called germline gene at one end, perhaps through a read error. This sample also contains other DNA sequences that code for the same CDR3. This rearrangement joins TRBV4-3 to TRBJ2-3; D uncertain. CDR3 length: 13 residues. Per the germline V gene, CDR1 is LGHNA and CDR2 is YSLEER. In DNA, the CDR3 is TGCGCCAGCAGCCAAGGGCGGATGAATCCGCAGTATTTC. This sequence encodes CASSQGRMNPQYF.

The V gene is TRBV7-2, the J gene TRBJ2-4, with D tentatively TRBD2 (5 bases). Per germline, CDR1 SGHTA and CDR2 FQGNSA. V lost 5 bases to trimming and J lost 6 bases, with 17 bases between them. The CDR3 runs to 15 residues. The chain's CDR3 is CASSPREGWRNIQYF. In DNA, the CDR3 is TGTGCCAGCAGCCCTAGAGAGGGATGGAGAAACATTCAGTACTTC. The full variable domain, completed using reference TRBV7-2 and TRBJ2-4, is GAGVSQSPSNKVTEKGKDVELRCDPISGHTALYWYRQSLGQGLEFLIYFQGNSAPDKSGLPSDRFSAERTGGSVSTLTIQRTQQEDSAVYLCASSPREGWRNIQYFGAGTRLSVL.

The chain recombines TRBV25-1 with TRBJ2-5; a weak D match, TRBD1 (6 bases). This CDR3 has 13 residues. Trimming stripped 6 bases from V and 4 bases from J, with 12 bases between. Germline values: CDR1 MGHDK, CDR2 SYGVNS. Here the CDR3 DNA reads TGTGCCAGCAGCAATACAGGGTTAGAGACCCAGTACTTC. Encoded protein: CASSNTGLETQYF.

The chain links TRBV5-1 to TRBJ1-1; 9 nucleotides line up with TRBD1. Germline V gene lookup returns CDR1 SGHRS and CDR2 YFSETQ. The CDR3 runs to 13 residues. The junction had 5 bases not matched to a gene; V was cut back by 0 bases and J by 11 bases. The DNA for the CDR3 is TGCGCCAGCAGCTTGGAAGGGACAGGGAGGGCTTTCTTT. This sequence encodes CASSLEGTGRAFF.

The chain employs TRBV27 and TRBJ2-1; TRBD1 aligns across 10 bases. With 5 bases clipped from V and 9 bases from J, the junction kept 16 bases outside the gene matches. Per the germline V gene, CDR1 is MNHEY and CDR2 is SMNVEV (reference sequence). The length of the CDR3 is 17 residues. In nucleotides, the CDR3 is TGTGCCAGCAGTCCGAGGCCCGGGACAGGGGAACGGAGTGAGCAGTTCTTC. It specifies CASSPRPGTGERSEQFF.

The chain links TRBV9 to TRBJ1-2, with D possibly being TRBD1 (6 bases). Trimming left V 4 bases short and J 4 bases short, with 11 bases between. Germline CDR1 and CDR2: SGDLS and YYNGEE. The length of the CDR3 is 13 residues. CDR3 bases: TGTGCCAGCAGCCCACAGGGATCCTATGGCTACACCTTC. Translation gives CASSPQGSYGYTF.

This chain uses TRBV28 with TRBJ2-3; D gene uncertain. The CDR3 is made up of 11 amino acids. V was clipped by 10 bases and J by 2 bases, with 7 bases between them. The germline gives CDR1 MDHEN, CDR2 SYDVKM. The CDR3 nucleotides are TGTGCCACGAGAGCCACAGATACGCAGTATTTT. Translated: CATRATDTQYF.

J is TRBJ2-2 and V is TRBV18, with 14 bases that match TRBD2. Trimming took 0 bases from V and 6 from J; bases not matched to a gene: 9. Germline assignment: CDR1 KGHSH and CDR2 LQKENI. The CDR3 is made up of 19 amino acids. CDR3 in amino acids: CASSPPTSGGVSPAGELFF. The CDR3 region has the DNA TGTGCCAGCTCACCACCGACTAGCGGGGGGGTATCACCGGCCGGGGAGCTGTTTTTT.

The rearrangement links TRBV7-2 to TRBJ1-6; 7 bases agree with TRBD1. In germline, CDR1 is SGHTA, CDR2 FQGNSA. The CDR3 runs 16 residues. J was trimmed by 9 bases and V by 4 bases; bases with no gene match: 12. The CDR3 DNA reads TGTGCCAGCAGCTCGACAGGGCCCCCGGGGGGTTCACCCCTCCACTTT. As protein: CASSSTGPPGGSPLHF.

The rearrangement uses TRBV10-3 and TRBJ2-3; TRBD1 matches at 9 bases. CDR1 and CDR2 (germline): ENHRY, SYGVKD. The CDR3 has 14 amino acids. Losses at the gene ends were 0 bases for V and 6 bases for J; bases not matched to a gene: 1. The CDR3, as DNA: TGTGCCATCAGTGAGTCGACAGGGGGGGATACGCAGTATTTT. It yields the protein CAISESTGGDTQYF.

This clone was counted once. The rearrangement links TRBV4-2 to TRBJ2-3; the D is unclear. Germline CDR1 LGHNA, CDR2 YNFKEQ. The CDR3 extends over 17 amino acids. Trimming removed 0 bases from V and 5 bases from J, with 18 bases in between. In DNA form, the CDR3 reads TGTGCCAGCAGCCAAGACCCGCTAGTCGCCAAAGGAGATACGCAGTATTTT. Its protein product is CASSQDPLVAKGDTQYF.

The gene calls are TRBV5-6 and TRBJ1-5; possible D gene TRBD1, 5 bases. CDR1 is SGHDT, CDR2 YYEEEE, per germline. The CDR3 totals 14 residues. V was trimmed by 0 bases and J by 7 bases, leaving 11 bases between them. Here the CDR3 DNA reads TGTGCCAGCAGCTTGGAGAGGGGAGGGCAGCCCCAGCATTTT. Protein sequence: CASSLERGGQPQHF.

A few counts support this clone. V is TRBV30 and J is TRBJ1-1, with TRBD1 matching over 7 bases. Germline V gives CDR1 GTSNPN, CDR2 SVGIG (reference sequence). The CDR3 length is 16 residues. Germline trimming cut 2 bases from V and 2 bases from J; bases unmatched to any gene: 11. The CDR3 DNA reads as TGTGCCTGGAGTAACAGGGGAGGTTTAAGAAACACTGAAGCTTTCTTT. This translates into CAWSNRGGLRNTEAFF.

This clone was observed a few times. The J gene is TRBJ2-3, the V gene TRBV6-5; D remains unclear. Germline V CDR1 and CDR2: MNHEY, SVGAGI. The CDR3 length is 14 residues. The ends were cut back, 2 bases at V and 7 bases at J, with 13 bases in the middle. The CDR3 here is CASSYSQRKHTQYF. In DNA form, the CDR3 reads TGTGCCAGCAGTTACAGTCAGCGCAAGCATACGCAGTATTTT.

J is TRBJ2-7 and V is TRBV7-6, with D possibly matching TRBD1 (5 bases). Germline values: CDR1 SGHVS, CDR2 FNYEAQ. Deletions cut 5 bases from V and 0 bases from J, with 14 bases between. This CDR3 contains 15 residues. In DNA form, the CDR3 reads TGTGCCAGCAGCCTAGGGGTGGGAAACTCCTACGAGCAGTACTTC. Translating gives CASSLGVGNSYEQYF.